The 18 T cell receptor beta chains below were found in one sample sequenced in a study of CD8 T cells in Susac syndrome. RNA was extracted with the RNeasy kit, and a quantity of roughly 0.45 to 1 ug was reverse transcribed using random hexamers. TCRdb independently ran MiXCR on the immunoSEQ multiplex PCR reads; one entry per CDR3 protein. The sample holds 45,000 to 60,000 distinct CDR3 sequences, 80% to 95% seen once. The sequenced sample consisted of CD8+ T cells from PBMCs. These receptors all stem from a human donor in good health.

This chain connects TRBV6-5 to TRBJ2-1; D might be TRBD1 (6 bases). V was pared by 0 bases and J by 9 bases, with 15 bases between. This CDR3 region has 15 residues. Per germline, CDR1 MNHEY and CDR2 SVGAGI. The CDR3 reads CASSYSKSGVFEQFF. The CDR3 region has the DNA TGTGCCAGCAGTTACTCAAAATCAGGGGTTTTTGAGCAGTTCTTC.

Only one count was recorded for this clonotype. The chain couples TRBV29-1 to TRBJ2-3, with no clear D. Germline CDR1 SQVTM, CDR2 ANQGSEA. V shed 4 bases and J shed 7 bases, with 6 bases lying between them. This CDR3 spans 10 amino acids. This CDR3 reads CSVGRNTQYF. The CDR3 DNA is TGCAGCGTTGGACGGAATACGCAGTATTTT.

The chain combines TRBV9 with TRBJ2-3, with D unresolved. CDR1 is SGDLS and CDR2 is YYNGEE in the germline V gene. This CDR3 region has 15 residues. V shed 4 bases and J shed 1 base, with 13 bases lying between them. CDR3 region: CASSPGTRGTDTQYF. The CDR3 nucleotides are TGTGCCAGCAGCCCCGGCACTCGGGGCACAGATACGCAGTATTTT.

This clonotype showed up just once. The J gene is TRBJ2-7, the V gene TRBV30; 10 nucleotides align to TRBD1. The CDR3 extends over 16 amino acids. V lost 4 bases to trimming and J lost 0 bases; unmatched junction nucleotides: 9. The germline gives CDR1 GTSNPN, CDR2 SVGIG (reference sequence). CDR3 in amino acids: CAWTHQRDRGSYEQYF. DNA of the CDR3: TGTGCCTGGACCCACCAACGGGACAGGGGCTCCTACGAGCAGTACTTC.

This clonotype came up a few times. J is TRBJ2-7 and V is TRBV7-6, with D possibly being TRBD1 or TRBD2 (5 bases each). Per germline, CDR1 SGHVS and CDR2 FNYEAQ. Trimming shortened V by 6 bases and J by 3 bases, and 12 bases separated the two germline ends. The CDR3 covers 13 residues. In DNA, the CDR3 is TGTGCCAGCAGTCCGGGACCGAACTACGAGCAGTACTTC. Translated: CASSPGPNYEQYF. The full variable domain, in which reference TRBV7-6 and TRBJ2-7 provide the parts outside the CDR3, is GAGVSQSPRYKVTKRGQDVALRCDPISGHVSLYWYRQALGQGPEFLTYFNYEAQQDKSGLPNDRFSAERPEGSISTLTIQRTEQRDSAMYRCASSPGPNYEQYFGPGTRLTVT.

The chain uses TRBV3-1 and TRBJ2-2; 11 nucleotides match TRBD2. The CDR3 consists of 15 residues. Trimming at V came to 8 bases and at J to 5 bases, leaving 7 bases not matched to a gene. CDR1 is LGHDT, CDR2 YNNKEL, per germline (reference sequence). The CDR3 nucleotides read TGTGCCAGCCTTCTAGCGGGAGGAAATACCGGGGAGCTGTTTTTT. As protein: CASLLAGGNTGELFF.

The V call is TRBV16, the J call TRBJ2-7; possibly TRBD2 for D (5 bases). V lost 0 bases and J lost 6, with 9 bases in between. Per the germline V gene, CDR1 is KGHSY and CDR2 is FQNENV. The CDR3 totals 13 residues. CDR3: CASSQSSGVEQYF. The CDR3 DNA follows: TGTGCCAGCAGCCAATCGTCCGGGGTCGAGCAGTACTTC. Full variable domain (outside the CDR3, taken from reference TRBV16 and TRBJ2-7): GEEVAQTPKHLVRGEGQKAKLYCAPIKGHSYVFWYQQVLKNEFKFLISFQNENVFDETGMPKERFSAKCLPNSPCSLEIQATKLEDSAVYFCASSQSSGVEQYFGPGTRLTVT.

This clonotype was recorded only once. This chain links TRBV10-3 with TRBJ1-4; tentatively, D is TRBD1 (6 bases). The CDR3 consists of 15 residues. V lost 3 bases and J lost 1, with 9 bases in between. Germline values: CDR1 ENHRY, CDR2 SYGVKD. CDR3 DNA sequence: TGTGCCATCAGTGACAGGGGAGAAACTAATGAAAAACTGTTTTTT. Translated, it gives CAISDRGETNEKLFF.

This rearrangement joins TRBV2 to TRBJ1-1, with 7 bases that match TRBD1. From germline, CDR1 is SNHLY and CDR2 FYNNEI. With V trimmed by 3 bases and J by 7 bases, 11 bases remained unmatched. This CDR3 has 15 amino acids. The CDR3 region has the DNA TGTGCCAGCAGTGATCTCGTAAGGGACAGAATTGAAGCTTTCTTT. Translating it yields CASSDLVRDRIEAFF.

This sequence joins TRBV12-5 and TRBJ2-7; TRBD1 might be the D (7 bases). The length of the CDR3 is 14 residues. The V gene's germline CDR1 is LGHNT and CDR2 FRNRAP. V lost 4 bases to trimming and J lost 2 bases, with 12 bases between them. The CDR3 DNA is TGTGCTAGTGGTTCCCAGGGGGGACCCTACGAGCAGTACTTC. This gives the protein CASGSQGGPYEQYF.

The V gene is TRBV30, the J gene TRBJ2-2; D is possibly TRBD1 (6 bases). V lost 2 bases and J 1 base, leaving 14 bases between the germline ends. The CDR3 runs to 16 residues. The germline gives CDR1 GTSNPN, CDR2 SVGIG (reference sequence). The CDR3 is CAWSRRMTGNTGELFF. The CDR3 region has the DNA TGTGCCTGGAGTCGAAGGATGACAGGGAACACCGGGGAGCTGTTTTTT.

CDR3 sequence (DNA): TGTGCCAGCAGCGACCAGGGCGTCGAGCAGTACTTC. Its protein is CASSDQGVEQYF. This sequence joins TRBV9 and TRBJ2-7, with D possibly being TRBD1 (5 bases). The germline CDR1 and CDR2 sequences are SGDLS and YYNGEE. The CDR3 consists of 12 residues. With 3 bases removed from V and 6 bases from J, the gap between germline ends came to 10 bases.

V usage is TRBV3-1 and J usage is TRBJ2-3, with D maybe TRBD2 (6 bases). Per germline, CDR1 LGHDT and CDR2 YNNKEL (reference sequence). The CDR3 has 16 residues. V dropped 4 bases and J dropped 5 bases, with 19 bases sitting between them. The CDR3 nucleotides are TGTGCCAGCAGCCTGAGACCGGGACTTTTGGAAGATACGCAGTATTTT. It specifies CASSLRPGLLEDTQYF.

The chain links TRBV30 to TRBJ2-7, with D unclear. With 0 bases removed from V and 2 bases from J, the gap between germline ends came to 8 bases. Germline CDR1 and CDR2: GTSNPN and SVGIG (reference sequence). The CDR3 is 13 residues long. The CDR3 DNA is TGTGCCTGGAGTGTAGGGTCCACCTACGAGCAGTACTTC. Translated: CAWSVGSTYEQYF.

Written as DNA, the CDR3 is TGTGCCAGCCATAAACAGGGAGAGTTCAACGAGCAGTACTTC. Its translation is CASHKQGEFNEQYF. The chain links TRBV27 to TRBJ2-7, with TRBD1 as a possible D gene (6 bases). Trimming cost V 8 bases and J 5 bases, with 19 bases left between them. The CDR3 has 14 residues. The germline V gene has CDR1 MNHEY and CDR2 SMNVEV (reference sequence).

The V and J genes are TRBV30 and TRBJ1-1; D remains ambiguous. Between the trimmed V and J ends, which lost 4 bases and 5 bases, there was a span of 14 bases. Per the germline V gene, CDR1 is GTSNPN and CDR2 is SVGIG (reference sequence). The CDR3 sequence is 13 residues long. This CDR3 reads CAWTPRGGTEAFF. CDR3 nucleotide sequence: TGTGCCTGGACCCCGAGAGGCGGGACTGAAGCTTTCTTT. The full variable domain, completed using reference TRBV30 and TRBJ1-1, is SQTIHQWPATLVQPVGSPLSLECTVEGTSNPNLYWYRQAAGRGLQLLFYSVGIGQISSEVPQNLSASRPQDRQFILSSKKLLLSDSGFYLCAWTPRGGTEAFFGQGTRLTVV.

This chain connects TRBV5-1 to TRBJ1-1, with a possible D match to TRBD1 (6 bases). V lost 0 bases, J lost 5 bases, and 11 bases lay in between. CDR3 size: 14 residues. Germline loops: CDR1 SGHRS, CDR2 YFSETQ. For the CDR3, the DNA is TGCGCCAGCAGCTTGGTAGGGGGTAGTACTGAAGCTTTCTTT. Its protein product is CASSLVGGSTEAFF. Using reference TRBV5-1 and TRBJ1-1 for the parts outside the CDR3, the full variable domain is KAGVTQTPRYLIKTRGQQVTLSCSPISGHRSVSWYQQTPGQGLQFLFEYFSETQRNKGNFPGRFSGRQFSNSRSEMNVSTLELGDSALYLCASSLVGGSTEAFFGQGTRLTVV.

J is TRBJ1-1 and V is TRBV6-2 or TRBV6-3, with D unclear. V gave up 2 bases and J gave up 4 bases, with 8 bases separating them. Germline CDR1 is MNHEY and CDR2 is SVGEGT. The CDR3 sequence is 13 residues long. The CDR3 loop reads CASSYGFGTEAFF. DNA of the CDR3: TGTGCCAGCAGTTACGGGTTCGGCACTGAAGCTTTCTTT.